One sample yielded the 30 T cell receptor beta chains listed below, sequenced in a study of T cells after yellow fever vaccination. TCRdb independently ran MiXCR on the 5' RACE reads; one entry per CDR3 protein. The repertoire holds approximately 74,000 distinct CDR3 sequences, around 7% seen once, with under 45% in the top ten. The material sequenced was CD8+ T cells sorted from PBMCs, taken 5 days after the first yellow fever vaccination. Receptors originate from a man between 18 and 29 years old who received the YFV17D yellow fever vaccine.

This clonotype appeared many times. The chain links TRBV5-1 to TRBJ2-7, with a possible D match to TRBD1 (7 bases). Germline V gives CDR1 SGHRS, CDR2 YFSETQ. CDR3 size: 14 residues. Trimming took off 4 bases at V and 0 bases at J, with 11 bases between the two ends. CDR3 bases: TGCGCCAGCAGCGCGCAGGGGGGCTCCTACGAGCAGTACTTC. It is translated as CASSAQGGSYEQYF.

This clonotype was picked up a small number of times. The chain combines TRBV7-2 with TRBJ2-1; 8 bases map to TRBD2. V trimming: 10 bases; J trimming: 7 bases; junction bases outside the gene matches: 6. Germline V gene data show CDR1 as SGHTA and CDR2 as FQGNSA. The CDR3 is 12 residues long. Written as DNA, the CDR3 is TGTGCCACCGGGAGGGCGTATAATGAGCAGTTCTTC. Encoded protein: CATGRAYNEQFF.

This chain connects TRBV25-1 to TRBJ1-4; 7 bases are a match to TRBD1. V lost 7 bases to trimming and J lost 0 bases; unmatched junction nucleotides: 5. The CDR3 is 15 amino acids. Germline V gene data show CDR1 as MGHDK and CDR2 as SYGVNS. In DNA, the CDR3 is TGTGCCAGCACACTCACAGGGGCAACTAATGAAAAACTGTTTTTT. Protein: CASTLTGATNEKLFF.

This clonotype has a handful of counts. The CDR3 bases are TGTGCCAGCTCACCAGGGTATGGGAATGAGCAGTTCTTC. The encoded protein is CASSPGYGNEQFF. This chain connects TRBV7-3 to TRBJ2-1, with a tentative D call TRBD1 (5 bases). V shed 8 bases and J shed 7 bases, with 15 bases lying between them. The length of the CDR3 is 13 residues. Germline CDR1 reads SGHTA; CDR2 reads FQGTGA.

This clonotype was recorded many times. The chain has TRBV19 and TRBJ1-1; D gene uncertain. Germline CDR1 is LNHDA and CDR2 is SQIVND (reference sequence). Trimming removed 2 bases at V and 5 bases at J, with 15 bases between. The CDR3 is 15 residues long. The CDR3 bases are TGTGCCAGTAGTATAATGGCAGGTTTGGGGACTGAAGCTTTCTTT. Amino acid sequence: CASSIMAGLGTEAFF.

This clonotype was detected a few times. The chain is built from TRBV7-2 and TRBJ2-7; 8 bases match TRBD1. V shed 4 bases and J 5 bases; nucleotides not matched to a gene: 7. The CDR3 is made up of 14 amino acids. Germline V gene lookup returns CDR1 SGHTA and CDR2 FQGNSA. CDR3 nucleotide sequence: TGTGCCAGCAGCTCGCGGACAGGGCTCAACGAGCAGTACTTC. Protein: CASSSRTGLNEQYF. Combining the CDR3 with reference TRBV7-2 and TRBJ2-7 gives the whole variable domain GAGVSQSPSNKVTEKGKDVELRCDPISGHTALYWYRQSLGQGLEFLIYFQGNSAPDKSGLPSDRFSAERTGGSVSTLTIQRTQQEDSAVYLCASSSRTGLNEQYFGPGTRLTVT.

The sample holds a few counts of this clonotype. CDR3 nucleotide sequence: TGTGCCAGCAGCTTAAGCGGGTTTGACACCGGGGAGCTGTTTTTT. Translated: CASSLSGFDTGELFF. The chain joins TRBV5-4 to TRBJ2-2, with D possibly TRBD2 on 6 matching bases. Germline values: CDR1 SGHNT, CDR2 YYREEE (reference sequence). V was cut by 2 bases and J by 3 bases, with 11 bases left in between. CDR3 length: 15 amino acids.

The table lists this clonotype with many counts. The chain is built from TRBV27 and TRBJ1-6; 7 bases map to TRBD1. The CDR3 contains 15 residues. Trimming cost V 8 bases and J 7 bases; bases outside gene matches: 11. Germline V gives CDR1 MNHEY, CDR2 SMNVEV (reference sequence). The CDR3 loop reads CASGIAGTDNSPLHF. CDR3 in DNA: TGTGCCAGCGGTATAGCCGGGACAGACAATTCACCCCTCCACTTT.

The genes are TRBV12-3 or TRBV12-4 and TRBJ2-7; D call uncertain. The CDR3 consists of 12 residues. Trimming took off 5 bases at V and 4 bases at J, with 9 bases between the two ends. The CDR3 loop is CASSHDGYEQYV. CDR3 bases: TGTGCCAGCAGTCACGACGGGTACGAGCAGTACGTC.

This clonotype has a count of ten or more. This chain joins TRBV7-9 and TRBJ2-1, with D possibly being TRBD2 (5 bases). Germline CDR1 is SEHNR and CDR2 is FQNEAQ (reference sequence). The length of the CDR3 is 15 residues. V lost 5 bases to trimming and J lost 2 bases, with 13 bases between them. The CDR3 nucleotides are TGTGCCAGCAGCCTGAGGACGGGGACCTACAATGAGCAGTTCTTC. Protein product: CASSLRTGTYNEQFF.

The V and J genes are TRBV5-6 and TRBJ2-3; D is perhaps TRBD2 (8 bases). In germline, CDR1 is SGHDT, CDR2 YYEEEE. V lost 0 bases to trimming and J lost 3 bases, with 14 bases between them. The CDR3 has 16 amino acids. CDR3 sequence: CASSLAREGATDTQYF. CDR3 sequence (DNA): TGTGCCAGCAGCTTGGCCCGGGAGGGGGCAACAGATACGCAGTATTTT.

A word on this clonotype: This could be a read error, since a much larger clone is one nucleotide away. This chain uses TRBV18 with TRBJ2-1; a possible D gene is TRBD1 (6 bases). The CDR3 extends over 14 amino acids. Trimming took off 4 bases at V and 8 bases at J, with 15 bases between the two ends. Germline V gene lookup returns CDR1 KGHSH and CDR2 LQKENI. The CDR3 here is CASSLGARLHEQFF. The CDR3 DNA is TGTGCCAGCTCACTGGGGGCGCGGCTCCATGAGCAGTTCTTC.

This clonotype was seen a few times. The J gene is TRBJ2-6, the V gene TRBV20-1; possibly TRBD1 or TRBD2 for D (5 bases each). CDR1 DFQATT and CDR2 SNEGSKA come from the germline V gene (reference sequence). The CDR3 sequence is 16 residues long. Trimming stripped 6 bases from V and 0 bases from J, with 15 bases between. The CDR3 nucleotides are TGCAGTGCCTCGGGGCTCCTCCTCTCTGGGGCCAACGTCCTGACTTTC. It specifies CSASGLLLSGANVLTF.

J is TRBJ1-1 and V is TRBV7-3, with 9 bases fitting TRBD1. The CDR3 is made up of 15 amino acids. V lost 5 bases and J lost 0; bases outside the gene matches: 4. Germline V gene lookup returns CDR1 SGHTA and CDR2 FQGTGA. In DNA, the CDR3 is TGTGCCAGCAGCCCACAGGGGGCGATGAACACTGAAGCTTTCTTT. This sequence encodes CASSPQGAMNTEAFF.

Notes on this clonotype: A read error may explain this, as a much larger clone is one base away. The CDR3 DNA reads TGTGCCAGCAGTGCAGGGTGTACTGAAGCTTTCTTT. Residues: CASSAGCTEAFF. This sequence joins TRBV27 and TRBJ1-1, with D maybe TRBD1 (5 bases). Germline V CDR1 and CDR2: MNHEY, SMNVEV (reference sequence). V was cut by 5 bases and J by 5 bases, with 9 bases left in between. CDR3 length: 12 residues.

The chain combines TRBV6-2 or TRBV6-3 with TRBJ2-2, with D unresolved. The germline V gene encodes CDR1 MNHEY and CDR2 SVGEGT. The V end lost 10 bases, the J end lost 6 bases, and 15 bases lay between the germline ends. The CDR3 covers 13 residues. CDR3 in DNA: TGTGCCACAGTGGGTATAGGCCCCGGGGAGCTGTTTTTT. The encoded protein is CATVGIGPGELFF.

Ten or more counts support this clonotype. This chain connects TRBV15 to TRBJ2-1, with D unresolved. CDR1 and CDR2 (germline): LNHNV, YYDKDF (reference sequence). The V end was cut by 2 bases, the J end by 6 bases, with 2 bases between. The CDR3 contains 11 residues. Here the CDR3 DNA reads TGTGCCACCAGCAGATCCAATGAGCAGTTCTTC. Translated: CATSRSNEQFF.

This clonotype has at least ten counts. The chain carries TRBV7-9 and TRBJ2-7; possibly TRBD1 or TRBD2 for D (5 bases each). The CDR3 sequence is 14 residues long. V dropped 0 bases and J dropped 4 bases, with 10 bases sitting between them. The germline CDR1 and CDR2 sequences are SEHNR and FQNEAQ (reference sequence). CDR3 sequence (DNA): TGTGCCAGCAGCTTAGCTCGGGACGGTTACGAGCAGTACTTC. Protein sequence: CASSLARDGYEQYF.

As for this clonotype: This may come from a read error, since a much larger clone is one base off. The V gene is TRBV6-5, the J gene TRBJ2-1, with a tentative D call TRBD2 (6 bases). The length of the CDR3 is 13 residues. CDR1 is MNHEY, CDR2 SVGAGI, per germline. DNA of the CDR3: TGTGCCAGCAGTACCGAGGACTACATTGAGCAGTTCTTC. Protein product: CASSTEDYIEQFF.

This clonotype was recorded many times. CDR3 amino acids: CASNTGGTYEQYV. The CDR3 DNA reads TGTGCCAGCAACACAGGGGGTACTTACGAGCAGTACGTC. The chain joins TRBV7-8 to TRBJ2-7; 8 bases map to TRBD1. The CDR3 has 13 residues. Looked up from germline, CDR1 is SGHVS and CDR2 is FQNEAQ. The V and J ends lost 7 bases and 4 bases, in that order; junction bases with no gene match: 6.

In its sample, this clonotype was seen a few times. The chain combines TRBV25-1 with TRBJ2-3, with 12 nucleotides matching TRBD2. V lost 4 bases to trimming and J lost 2 bases; unmatched junction nucleotides: 7. The V gene's germline CDR1 is MGHDK and CDR2 SYGVNS. The CDR3 runs to 17 residues. The CDR3 nucleotides are TGTGCCAGCAGTGGGCCCAGACTAGCGGGGGCCACAGATACGCAGTATTTT. Protein product: CASSGPRLAGATDTQYF.

CDR3: CASSYGLAEAFF. The CDR3 DNA sequence: TGTGCCAGCAGTTACGGTCTGGCTGAAGCTTTCTTT. The chain employs TRBV12-3 or TRBV12-4 and TRBJ1-1; no clear D. The CDR3 extends over 12 amino acids. V was shortened by 4 bases and J by 6 bases, with 9 bases between the two germline ends.

The chain uses TRBV4-2 and TRBJ2-4; 8 bases are shared with TRBD2. The ends lost 5 bases at V and 5 bases at J; junction bases unmatched: 5. CDR1 LGHNA and CDR2 YNFKEQ come from the germline V gene. This CDR3 has 14 residues. CDR3 bases: TGTGCCAGCAGCTCTACAGCGGGAGAAAACATTCAGTACTTC. It translates to CASSSTAGENIQYF.

J is TRBJ2-3 and V is TRBV29-1; D may correspond to TRBD1 or TRBD2 (5 bases each). This CDR3 is built from 12 residues. Looked up from germline, CDR1 is SQVTM and CDR2 is ANQGSEA. V gave up 4 bases and J gave up 3 bases, with 8 bases separating them. Written as DNA, the CDR3 is TGCAGCGTTGTCGGGGCAACAGATACGCAGTATTTT. Its translation: CSVVGATDTQYF.

This clonotype was found a few times. This CDR3 is CASSPDRGFYEQYF. In DNA, the CDR3 is TGCGCCAGCAGTCCCGACAGGGGTTTTTACGAGCAGTACTTC. The chain couples TRBV4-3 to TRBJ2-7; TRBD1 matches at 8 bases. The germline V gene has CDR1 LGHNA and CDR2 YSLEER. The length of the CDR3 is 14 residues. The J segment lost 4 bases and the V segment lost 6 bases, leaving 8 bases of the junction unmatched.

This clonotype was counted ten times or more. The chain uses TRBV4-1 and TRBJ2-2; 12 bases map to TRBD2. The CDR3 runs to 17 residues. Germline assignment: CDR1 MGHRA and CDR2 YSYEKL. V was clipped by 4 bases and J by 3 bases; unmatched bases: 6. The CDR3 DNA is TGCGCCAGCAGCCGTTCCCTAGCGGGGGGGGACACCGGGGAGCTGTTTTTT. Its translation: CASSRSLAGGDTGELFF.

This chain connects TRBV6-2 or TRBV6-3 to TRBJ1-2, with 8 positions matching TRBD1. The CDR3 length is 14 residues. V lost 2 bases and J lost 6; bases outside the gene matches: 5. Germline V gene lookup returns CDR1 MNHEY and CDR2 SVGEGT. The CDR3 DNA reads as TGTGCCAGCAGTTACCCGGACAGGGCGCATGGCTACACCTTC. It specifies CASSYPDRAHGYTF.

V is TRBV19 and J is TRBJ2-1; D unresolved. Germline loops: CDR1 LNHDA, CDR2 SQIVND (reference sequence). V lost 3 bases and J lost 6, with 3 bases in between. The CDR3 totals 11 residues. The CDR3 reads CASSILNEQFF. The CDR3 DNA follows: TGTGCCAGTAGTATTCTCAATGAGCAGTTCTTC. Together with reference TRBV19 and TRBJ2-1, the CDR3 gives the full variable domain: DGGITQSPKYLFRKEGQNVTLSCEQNLNHDAMYWYRQDPGQGLRLIYYSQIVNDFQKGDIAEGYSVSREKKESFPLTVTSAQKNPTAFYLCASSILNEQFFGPGTRLTVL.

This clonotype was recorded at least ten times. V usage is TRBV10-2 and J usage is TRBJ2-1; D not resolved. CDR3 length: 12 residues. Trimming took off 4 bases at V and 7 bases at J, with 8 bases between the two ends. Per germline, CDR1 WSHSY and CDR2 SAAADI. CDR3 residues: CASSAIGNEQFF. The CDR3 DNA reads as TGCGCCAGCAGTGCTATCGGGAATGAGCAGTTCTTC.

V is TRBV4-3 and J is TRBJ1-4; D is perhaps TRBD1 (6 bases). In germline, CDR1 is LGHNA, CDR2 YSLEER. Trimming stripped 0 bases from V and 8 bases from J, with 13 bases between. This CDR3 region has 15 residues. CDR3 sequence (DNA): TGCGCCAGCAGCCAAGATTCACAGGGTGGGGAAAAACTGTTTTTT. Protein product: CASSQDSQGGEKLFF.